This T cell receptor beta chain was captured by sequencing in a study of radiation and T cells in renal cell carcinoma. Comments on this clone: The antigen remains undetermined.

This sample's time point: blood 2 weeks post-SBRT. As to treatment: 15 Gy SBRT to primary tumor, nephrectomy 4 weeks later. Serial blood draws occurred at baseline and 2 and 4 weeks post-SBRT. Study findings and constraints: In blood, top tumor clones expanded by 2 weeks, shrinking by 4. Baseline intratumoral clonotype presence is unknown without pretreatment biopsies.

The table came from immunoSEQ multiplex PCR; TCRdb's copy has only in-frame clones and leaves some out. The data contain 25,000 to 30,000 clones, more than 65% of them singletons. The sequence was collected from a man aged 60-69 years with renal cell carcinoma. The source was blood, collected from a patient whose treatment included radiotherapy and nephrectomy.

This chain's CDR3 is CASSYASGIYNEQFF. CDR3 sequence (DNA): TGCGCCAGCAGCTACGCTAGCGGGATCTACAATGAGCAGTTCTTC. The chain is built from TRBV5-1 and TRBJ2-1; 9 bases are a match to TRBD2. CDR3 length: 15 residues. Germline V CDR1 and CDR2: SGHRS, YFSETQ. V lost 3 bases to trimming and J lost 3 bases; unmatched junction nucleotides: 4.